This is a list of T cell receptor beta chains from one sample in a study of TIL therapy for anti-PD-1-resistant metastatic lung cancer. Only in-frame clones appear in the TCRdb table, and some are missing; sequencing was by immunoSEQ multiplex PCR. The table includes under 100,000 clones, about 71% detected once. Specimen: tumor tissue, collected at baseline. The receptors shown here come from a person aged 25 to 85 with non-small cell lung cancer. Each CDR3 is given without its conserved first and last residue. The D gene is left open where the match is weak. Rows give clone size only sometimes, using once, few, many, or a class for an expanded clone.

clone_size d_call j_call v_call cdr3_aa
NA TRBD2 TRBJ2-5 TRBV7-2 ASSSGTSKETQY
NA TRBD1 TRBJ2-3 TRBV27 ASSAPGGTQY
NA TRBD2 TRBJ2-2 TRBV7-3 ASSLFTSGRKNTGELF
NA NA TRBJ2-7 TRBV6-1 ASSEGGSSLYEQY
few NA TRBJ2-1 TRBV7-9 ATPRSGNEQF
NA NA TRBJ2-1 TRBV4-3 ASSQGLARRNEQF
few NA TRBJ2-3 TRBV10-2 ASSESRASSDSQY
NA NA TRBJ1-4 TRBV3-1/TRBV3-2 ASSDRRGEKLF
NA NA TRBJ1-2 TRBV7-2 ASSLSNVRANYGYT
NA NA TRBJ2-2 TRBV20-1 SMEANGELF
NA NA TRBJ1-3 TRBV9 ASSAVPGVGGNTIY
NA NA TRBJ2-2 TRBV7-2 ASSTSRANTGELF
few TRBD1 TRBJ2-6 TRBV7-2 ASSQGAGGANVLT
NA NA TRBJ1-4 TRBV30 AWRRGGEKLF
NA TRBD2 TRBJ2-1 TRBV5-1 ASSPRSGRSGQF
NA NA TRBJ1-1 TRBV18 ASSPSIMNTEAF
few TRBD2 TRBJ2-7 TRBV6-5 ASSYRASGVYEQY
NA NA TRBJ2-7 TRBV28 ASSSAGSRASEQY
NA NA TRBJ2-2 TRBV7-6 ASSHTGGQGAGELF
NA NA TRBJ2-7 TRBV11-3 ASSLNPGYEQY
NA TRBD2 TRBJ2-7 TRBV10-3 AIREGTSGPYEQY
few NA TRBJ2-3 TRBV7-2 ASSLVASGTDTQY
few NA TRBJ2-2 TRBV7-2 ASSRNRASNTGELF
NA NA TRBJ1-3 TRBV30 AWSEGGGGNTIY
NA NA TRBJ2-2 TRBV6-2/TRBV6-3 ASSPGYSNTGELF
few TRBD2 TRBJ2-5 TRBV4-1 ASSQDYSPGLAGAETQY
few NA TRBJ1-1 TRBV6-6 ASSYPGLMNTEAF
NA TRBD1 TRBJ2-1 TRBV6-5 ASTSGTASYNEQF
NA NA TRBJ2-5 TRBV7-6 ASSRSGTQETQY